This T cell receptor (beta chain) was observed in a study of beta chain features in type 1 diabetes. The V end was cut by 5 bases, the J end by 5 bases, with 8 bases between. This CDR3 comprises 12 residues. The V gene's germline CDR1 is LNHDA and CDR2 SQIVND (reference sequence). Isolated RNA was reverse transcribed in full, so expressed TCRB transcripts were sequenced. Repertoires were generated with immunoSEQ multiplex PCR, while TCRdb's copy carries only in-frame clones and drops some. The table shows roughly 730,000 clones, with around an eighth occurring only once. On this clone: The antigen is unknown.

Study-level points and caveats: In all four CD4+ subsets, TCRB CDR3 length was significantly, moderately reduced in type 1 diabetes. Comparison showed that naive, central memory and Treg TCRB repertoires appeared more similar among patients than among healthy donors.

Every participating donor gave one draw, a heparinised blood sample averaging about 116 mL. The chain couples TRBV19 to TRBJ2-3; D is unresolved. The receptor comes from a man aged 18 to 30 with type 1 diabetes. Sequencing input: naive CD4+ T cells from blood. The CDR3 here is CASSELGDTQYF. CDR3 nucleotide sequence: TGTGCCAGTAGTGAGCTTGGAGATACGCAGTATTTT.